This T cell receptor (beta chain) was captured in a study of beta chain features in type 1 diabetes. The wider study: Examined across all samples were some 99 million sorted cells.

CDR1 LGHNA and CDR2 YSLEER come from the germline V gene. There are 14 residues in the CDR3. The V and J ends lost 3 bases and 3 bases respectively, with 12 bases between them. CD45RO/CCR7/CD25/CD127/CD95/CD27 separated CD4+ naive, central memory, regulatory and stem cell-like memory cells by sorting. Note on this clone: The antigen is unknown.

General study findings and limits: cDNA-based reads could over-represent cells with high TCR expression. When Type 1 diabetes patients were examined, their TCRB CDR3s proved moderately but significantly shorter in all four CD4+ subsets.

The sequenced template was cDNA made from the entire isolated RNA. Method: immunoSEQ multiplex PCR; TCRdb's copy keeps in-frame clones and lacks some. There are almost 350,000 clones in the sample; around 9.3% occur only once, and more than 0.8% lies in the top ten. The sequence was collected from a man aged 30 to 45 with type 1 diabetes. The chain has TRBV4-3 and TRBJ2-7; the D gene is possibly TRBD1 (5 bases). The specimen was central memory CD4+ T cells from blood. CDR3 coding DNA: TGCGCCAGCAGCCAGGACACGTCTGGCTACGAGCAGTACTTC. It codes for CASSQDTSGYEQYF.